A single sample gave rise to the 20 T cell receptor beta chains below, sequenced in a study of blood T cell repertoires in COVID-19. The repertoire was sequenced with immunoSEQ multiplex PCR; TCRdb's copy has only in-frame clones and lacks some. The sample records approximately 52,000 clones, roughly 84% being singletons. Sequenced sample: peripheral blood. The receptors originated from an elderly woman with acute or convalescent COVID-19.

This rearrangement joins TRBV6-1 to TRBJ2-5; perhaps TRBD2 as D (5 bases). Germline V lookup: CDR1 MNHNS, CDR2 SASEGT. V was shortened by 3 bases and J by 4 bases, with 9 bases between the two germline ends. The CDR3 covers 13 residues. CDR3 loop: CASSDLAIETQYF. The CDR3 DNA reads TGTGCCAGCAGTGATTTAGCGATAGAGACCCAGTACTTC.

The chain couples TRBV6-1 to TRBJ2-7, with 8 nucleotides matching TRBD1. This CDR3 contains 18 residues. In germline, CDR1 is MNHNS, CDR2 SASEGT. V was pared by 2 bases and J by 3 bases, with 15 bases of the junction left unmatched. This CDR3 is CASSESRDRFKTFYEQYF. The CDR3, as DNA: TGTGCCAGCAGTGAATCCCGGGACAGGTTCAAAACCTTCTACGAGCAGTACTTC.

This clone was picked up a small number of times. The chain recombines TRBV6-9 with TRBJ2-7, with D perhaps matching TRBD2 (5 bases). Germline V gene sequence: CDR1 MNHGY, CDR2 SVAAGI. Between the trimmed V and J ends, which lost 4 bases and 0 bases, there was a span of 19 bases. The CDR3 consists of 17 residues. The CDR3 is CASSSLPGFRNSYEQYF. The CDR3 DNA reads TGTGCCAGCAGTTCCCTCCCGGGGTTCCGTAACTCCTACGAGCAGTACTTC.

This chain joins TRBV6-5 and TRBJ1-5; TRBD1 matches at 8 bases. Losses at the gene ends were 6 bases for V and 2 bases for J; bases not matched to a gene: 6. The CDR3 is 15 amino acids. Germline assignment: CDR1 MNHEY and CDR2 SVGAGI. The CDR3 region is CASSVDRGGNQPQHF. Written as DNA, the CDR3 is TGTGCCAGCAGCGTTGACAGGGGAGGCAATCAGCCCCAGCATTTT.

The chain employs TRBV3-1 (or the pseudogene TRBV3-2) and TRBJ2-6; a possible D gene is TRBD2 (5 bases). Germline CDR1 reads LGHDT; CDR2 reads YNNKEL (reference sequence). The CDR3 extends over 15 amino acids. The V end lost 3 bases, the J end lost 5 bases, and 11 bases lay between the germline ends. In nucleotides, the CDR3 is TGTGCCAGCAGCCAGACCGGGGAACGGGCCAACGTCCTGACTTTC. It specifies CASSQTGERANVLTF.

The rearrangement joins TRBV18 to TRBJ1-4, with TRBD1 matching 7 bases. The junction had 4 bases not matched to a gene; V was cut back by 4 bases and J by 8 bases. The V gene's germline CDR1 is KGHSH and CDR2 LQKENI. The CDR3 runs 13 residues. The CDR3 DNA reads as TGTGCCAGCTCACGGGGACAGTCCGAAAAACTGTTTTTT. Its translation is CASSRGQSEKLFF.

The rearrangement links TRBV5-1 to TRBJ2-7, with 9 bases that match TRBD1. CDR3 size: 15 residues. In germline, CDR1 is SGHRS, CDR2 YFSETQ. V lost 0 bases, J lost 7 bases, and 8 bases stayed unmatched. In DNA form, the CDR3 reads TGCGCCAGCAGCTTGGATGGGACAGGGTACCGTGAGCAGTACTTC. Translated, it gives CASSLDGTGYREQYF.

V is TRBV4-1 and J is TRBJ1-4, with D unclear. CDR1 and CDR2 from the germline V gene are MGHRA and YSYEKL. CDR3 size: 13 residues. Deletions cut 4 bases from V and 8 bases from J, with 11 bases between. For the CDR3, the DNA is TGCGCCAGCAGCCCTCTCCTCCGGGAAAAACTGTTTTTT. The encoded protein is CASSPLLREKLFF.

This chain connects TRBV9 to TRBJ2-5; tentatively, D is TRBD1 (6 bases). Germline V gene data show CDR1 as SGDLS and CDR2 as YYNGEE. V lost 0 bases to trimming and J lost 5 bases, with 11 bases between them. The CDR3 runs 14 residues. CDR3 protein: CASSVGGGRETQYF. CDR3 nucleotides: TGTGCCAGCAGCGTAGGAGGGGGAAGGGAGACCCAGTACTTC.

J is TRBJ2-3 and V is TRBV10-3; 13 bases are shared with TRBD2. V lost 6 bases to trimming and J lost 1 base; unmatched junction nucleotides: 4. Germline loops: CDR1 ENHRY, CDR2 SYGVKD. There are 16 residues in the CDR3. Here the CDR3 reads CAISGTSGEGTDTQYF. The CDR3 DNA follows: TGTGCCATCAGCGGGACTAGCGGGGAGGGCACAGATACGCAGTATTTT.

The gene calls are TRBV6-5 and TRBJ1-6; D may be TRBD1 (5 bases). Germline CDR1 and CDR2: MNHEY and SVGAGI. This CDR3 has 15 residues. V was shortened by 2 bases and J by 10 bases, with 15 bases between the two germline ends. The CDR3 region is CASSYPWGRWSPLHF. The CDR3 DNA follows: TGTGCCAGCAGTTACCCGTGGGGGAGGTGGTCACCCCTCCACTTT.

The rearrangement joins TRBV5-1 to TRBJ1-2; D gene unclear. CDR1 and CDR2 (germline): SGHRS, YFSETQ. The CDR3 runs to 13 residues. V lost 0 bases and J lost 3, with 6 bases in between. CDR3 DNA: TGCGCCAGCAGCTTGGAAGGAGACTATGGCTACACCTTC. Residues: CASSLEGDYGYTF.

This chain uses TRBV19 with TRBJ1-5; no clear D gene. V was pared by 7 bases and J by 6 bases, with 16 bases between. Germline CDR1 and CDR2: LNHDA and SQIVND (reference sequence). The CDR3 sequence is 14 residues long. This CDR3 reads CASKEASLGQPQHF. The CDR3 nucleotides read TGTGCCAGTAAGGAGGCTTCCCTGGGTCAGCCCCAGCATTTT.

The genes are TRBV6-5 and TRBJ2-7; 10 bases are a match to TRBD1. J lost 3 bases, V lost 6 bases, and 8 bases had no gene match. The CDR3 runs 15 residues. From germline, CDR1 is MNHEY and CDR2 SVGAGI. CDR3 sequence: CASRRQGASLYEQYF. CDR3 in DNA: TGTGCCAGCAGACGACAGGGGGCTTCGCTCTACGAGCAGTACTTC.

In this sample, this clone turned up once. The chain couples TRBV9 to TRBJ1-1, with TRBD1 identical over 7 bases. V gave up 0 bases and J gave up 10 bases; unmatched junction bases: 3. The CDR3 has 12 amino acids. Germline V gene sequence: CDR1 SGDLS, CDR2 YYNGEE. CDR3 amino acids: CASSVGQGRAFF. CDR3 nucleotides: TGTGCCAGCAGCGTAGGACAGGGTCGAGCTTTCTTT.

This clone was recorded once. This chain links TRBV5-1 with TRBJ1-3, with D possibly matching TRBD1 (5 bases). CDR3 length equals 12 residues. Trimming took off 4 bases at V and 7 bases at J, with 9 bases between the two ends. Germline CDR1 is SGHRS and CDR2 is YFSETQ. CDR3 amino acids: CASSPGRNTIYF. For the CDR3, the DNA is TGCGCCAGCAGCCCAGGGAGGAACACCATATATTTT.

The gene calls are TRBV29-1 and TRBJ1-2; 11 nucleotides line up with TRBD1. This CDR3 comprises 15 residues. The germline CDR1 and CDR2 sequences are SQVTM and ANQGSEA. The CDR3 loop reads CTTYAGTGGWSGYTF. DNA of the CDR3: TGCACCACCTACGCCGGGACAGGGGGTTGGAGTGGCTACACCTTC.

The chain combines TRBV6-6 with TRBJ1-4; perhaps TRBD1 as D (5 bases). The CDR3 contains 19 residues. The germline V and J ends were trimmed by 6 bases and 7 bases, with 30 bases remaining between them. Germline values: CDR1 MNHNY, CDR2 SVGAGI (reference sequence). CDR3 residues: CASSYIRGGGGPVGEKLFF. The CDR3 DNA is TGTGCCAGCAGCTACATCCGGGGGGGAGGAGGGCCTGTCGGTGAAAAACTGTTTTTT.

This sequence joins TRBV9 and TRBJ1-2; TRBD1 matches at 11 bases. The CDR3 spans 13 residues. V gave up 4 bases and J gave up 6 bases; unmatched junction bases: 2. The germline V gene has CDR1 SGDLS and CDR2 YYNGEE. CDR3 sequence (DNA): TGTGCCAGCAGCCGGGGACAGGGGGATGGCTACACCTTC. It encodes CASSRGQGDGYTF.

V and J are TRBV3-1 (or the pseudogene TRBV3-2) and TRBJ1-3; 7 bases are shared with TRBD1. This CDR3 has 16 residues. The V and J ends lost 4 bases and 0 bases, in that order; junction bases with no gene match: 6. CDR1 is LGHDT and CDR2 is YNNKEL in the germline V gene (reference sequence). The CDR3 DNA follows: TGTGCCAGCAGCCCCAACAGGGGCTTCTCTGGAAACACCATATATTTT. Its protein product is CASSPNRGFSGNTIYF.